Included here is one TCR beta chain sequence, with context. This entry is derived from a study of blood T cell repertoires in COVID-19. The CDR3 is 15 amino acids. The V gene's germline CDR1 is SNHLY and CDR2 FYNNEI. V lost 3 bases and J lost 1; bases outside the gene matches: 4. TCRdb keeps only in-frame clones here, not all; method: immunoSEQ multiplex PCR. Here the sample spans about 250,000 clones, 85% being singletons. Input material: PBMCs or T cells enriched from blood (not recorded which). J is TRBJ1-1 and V is TRBV2; 8 bases agree with TRBD1. This sequence originates from a woman aged 50 to 60 with acute COVID-19. CDR3 nucleotide sequence: TGTGCCAGCAGTGAGCAGGGGGCTCCGAACACTGAAGCTTTCTTT. Protein: CASSEQGAPNTEAFF.